The 11 T cell receptor beta chains reported below all come from one sample, sequenced in a study of blood T cell repertoires in COVID-19. The table came from immunoSEQ multiplex PCR; TCRdb's copy has only in-frame clones and leaves some out. The sample lists fewer than 350,000 clones, 85% occurring once. The sample consisted of PBMCs or T cells enriched from blood (not recorded which). These receptors were obtained from a woman aged 45 to 65 who had recovered from COVID-19.

This clone was seen a single time. The V and J genes are TRBV11-1 and TRBJ1-2, with D uncertain. The CDR3 loop spans 12 amino acids. With 5 bases removed from V and 1 base from J, the gap between germline ends came to 5 bases. Germline values: CDR1 SGHAT, CDR2 FQDESV (reference sequence). The CDR3 DNA follows: TGTGCCAGCAGCCACATTAACTATGGCTACACCTTC. As protein: CASSHINYGYTF. Combining the CDR3 with reference TRBV11-1 and TRBJ1-2 gives the whole variable domain EAEVAQSPRYKITEKSQAVAFWCDPISGHATLYWYRQILGQGPELLVQFQDESVVDDSQLPKDRFSAERLKGVDSTLKIQPAELGDSAMYLCASSHINYGYTFGSGTRLTVV.

This clone has a single count. The chain has TRBV30 and TRBJ2-7; tentative D call: TRBD2 (5 bases). Germline V gene lookup returns CDR1 GTSNPN and CDR2 SVGIG (reference sequence). V was pared by 3 bases and J by 3 bases, with 15 bases between. The CDR3 is 14 residues long. Written as DNA, the CDR3 is TGTGCCTGGAGCGTCGAGAGGGCACTCTACGAGCAGTACTTC. It translates to CAWSVERALYEQYF.

The J gene is TRBJ1-5, the V gene TRBV7-9; TRBD1 matches at 7 bases. The V segment lost 5 bases and the J segment 7 bases; nucleotides outside the gene matches: 11. Germline V CDR1 and CDR2: SEHNR, FQNEAQ (reference sequence). The CDR3 length is 15 residues. The CDR3 is CASSPGDSPGQPQHF. The CDR3 nucleotides read TGTGCCAGCAGCCCCGGGGACAGCCCAGGGCAGCCCCAGCATTTT.

The genes are TRBV28 and TRBJ1-1; weak D call: TRBD1 (6 bases). V was clipped by 3 bases and J by 3 bases, with 17 bases between them. This CDR3 comprises 16 residues. Germline CDR1 reads MDHEN; CDR2 reads SYDVKM. Here the CDR3 reads CASSFQGRGWDTEAFF. The CDR3 region has the DNA TGTGCCAGCAGTTTCCAGGGTAGGGGGTGGGACACTGAAGCTTTCTTT.

The chain links TRBV5-1 to TRBJ1-1, with 9 bases identical to TRBD1. CDR3 size: 17 residues. Germline lookup yields CDR1 SGHRS and CDR2 YFSETQ. J was trimmed by 0 bases and V by 4 bases; bases with no gene match: 10. This CDR3 reads CASSQGQGANMNTEAFF. CDR3 nucleotides: TGCGCCAGCAGCCAGGGACAGGGAGCAAATATGAACACTGAAGCTTTCTTT.

This rearrangement joins TRBV7-2 to TRBJ1-2, with D maybe TRBD1 (5 bases). The CDR3 length is 13 residues. Germline V gene data show CDR1 as SGHTA and CDR2 as FQGNSA. V was pared by 11 bases and J by 3 bases, with 16 bases between. CDR3 sequence reads: CAGGGDGYYGYTF. CDR3 coding DNA: TGTGCCGGCGGGGGGGATGGGTACTATGGCTACACCTTC.

The genes are TRBV7-9 and TRBJ1-6; D is ambiguous. The CDR3 extends over 14 amino acids. Germline assignment: CDR1 SEHNR and CDR2 FQNEAQ (reference sequence). Trimming removed 4 bases from V and 2 bases from J, with 6 bases in between. CDR3 bases: TGTGCCAGCAGCTCTAGTACCTATAATTCACCCCTCCACTTT. Translating gives CASSSSTYNSPLHF. Drawing the rest from reference TRBV7-9 and TRBJ1-6, the complete variable domain is DTGVSQNPRHKITKRGQNVTFRCDPISEHNRLYWYRQTLGQGPEFLTYFQNEAQLEKSRLLSDRFSAERPKGSFSTLEIQRTEQGDSAMYLCASSSSTYNSPLHFGNGTRLTVT.

CDR3 coding DNA: TGTGCCAGCAGCTTAAGGAGCTCTGGAAACACCATATATTTT. Translated, it gives CASSLRSSGNTIYF. The chain recombines TRBV7-9 with TRBJ1-3; D is unresolved. Trimming shortened V by 2 bases and J by 0 bases, and 5 bases separated the two germline ends. Germline loops: CDR1 SEHNR, CDR2 FQNEAQ (reference sequence). This CDR3 is built from 14 residues.

This sequence joins TRBV5-4 and TRBJ2-2, with 10 positions matching TRBD2. CDR3 length equals 16 residues. Germline CDR1 is SGHNT and CDR2 is YYREEE (reference sequence). J was trimmed by 9 bases and V by 5 bases; bases with no gene match: 13. CDR3 region: CASRSEREGDPRELFF. DNA of the CDR3: TGTGCCAGCAGAAGCGAGCGGGAGGGCGATCCCCGGGAGCTGTTTTTT. The full variable domain, rest sourced from reference TRBV5-4 and TRBJ2-2, is ETGVTQSPTHLIKTRGQQVTLRCSSQSGHNTVSWYQQALGQGPQFIFQYYREEENGRGNFPPRFSGLQFPNYSSELNVNALELDDSALYLCASRSEREGDPRELFFGEGSRLTVL.

The chain is built from TRBV28 and TRBJ2-1, with 11 nucleotides matching TRBD2. V was clipped by 1 base and J by 7 bases; unmatched bases: 6. The CDR3 loop spans 16 amino acids. Germline V gene sequence: CDR1 MDHEN, CDR2 SYDVKM. The CDR3 reads CASSLSVAGGPNEQFF. Written as DNA, the CDR3 is TGTGCCAGCAGTTTATCGGTAGCGGGGGGGCCAAATGAGCAGTTCTTC.

The chain uses TRBV19 and TRBJ1-1, with a tentative D call TRBD1 (5 bases). The CDR3 has 13 residues. Germline V gene data show CDR1 as LNHDA and CDR2 as SQIVND (reference sequence). The V end was cut by 3 bases, the J end by 7 bases, with 12 bases between. DNA of the CDR3: TGTGCCAGTAGTATCTGGACGGACAATGAAGCTTTCTTT. Residues: CASSIWTDNEAFF.